This T cell receptor beta chain came from a study of HIV-infected patients and healthy controls. CDR1 and CDR2 from the germline V gene are LNHDA and SQIVND (reference sequence). V was cut by 4 bases and J by 5 bases, with 18 bases left in between. The CDR3 extends over 16 amino acids. 500 ng RNA was reverse transcribed with alpha and beta constant-region primers. Separate chain-specific third strand synthesis with multiplexing indices produced the alpha and beta libraries. MiXCR, applied by TCRdb to the 5' RACE reads, yields one record per CDR3 protein. The table lists roughly 10,000 distinct CDR3 sequences, 5.2% of them singletons. All unsorted peripheral T cells were captured because whole blood was used without fractionation. Peripheral blood, roughly 2.4 ml, was drawn for RNA extraction. This clonotype occurred many times.

The V call is TRBV19, the J call TRBJ1-5; D ambiguous. The source is an adult with HIV infection. The sequences come from blood, collected before antiretroviral therapy. For the CDR3, the DNA is TGTGCCAGTAGTACGCCTCGGTGGTCTATCGATCAGCCCCAGCATTTT. Amino acid sequence: CASSTPRWSIDQPQHF.